This TCR beta chain was observed in a study of T cell responses to AZD1222 COVID-19 vaccine. Comments on this clone: Its antigen remains unknown.

Measured with immunoSEQ multiplex PCR; TCRdb has only the in-frame clones, and not every one. The profile shows around 85,000 clones, roughly 90% of them singletons. Findings and caveats of the study: CD4 TCRs linked to vaccination spanned spike, dominating at 160-218 and 743-854. Unmutated variant regions reportedly attract nearly half of all spike-specific TCRs. Clonal diversity was possibly underestimated, and white British individuals and females predominated among donors.

This CDR3 comprises 12 residues. Between the trimmed V and J ends, which lost 3 bases and 2 bases, there was a span of 2 bases. The chain employs TRBV12-3 or TRBV12-4 and TRBJ2-1, with D hard to call. This sequence originates from an adult who received the AZD1222 COVID-19 vaccine. The sequencing here drew on peripheral blood, taken 28 days after the second AZD1222 dose. CDR3 residues: CASSFAYNEQFF. The DNA of the CDR3 is TGTGCCAGCAGTTTTGCCTACAATGAGCAGTTCTTC.